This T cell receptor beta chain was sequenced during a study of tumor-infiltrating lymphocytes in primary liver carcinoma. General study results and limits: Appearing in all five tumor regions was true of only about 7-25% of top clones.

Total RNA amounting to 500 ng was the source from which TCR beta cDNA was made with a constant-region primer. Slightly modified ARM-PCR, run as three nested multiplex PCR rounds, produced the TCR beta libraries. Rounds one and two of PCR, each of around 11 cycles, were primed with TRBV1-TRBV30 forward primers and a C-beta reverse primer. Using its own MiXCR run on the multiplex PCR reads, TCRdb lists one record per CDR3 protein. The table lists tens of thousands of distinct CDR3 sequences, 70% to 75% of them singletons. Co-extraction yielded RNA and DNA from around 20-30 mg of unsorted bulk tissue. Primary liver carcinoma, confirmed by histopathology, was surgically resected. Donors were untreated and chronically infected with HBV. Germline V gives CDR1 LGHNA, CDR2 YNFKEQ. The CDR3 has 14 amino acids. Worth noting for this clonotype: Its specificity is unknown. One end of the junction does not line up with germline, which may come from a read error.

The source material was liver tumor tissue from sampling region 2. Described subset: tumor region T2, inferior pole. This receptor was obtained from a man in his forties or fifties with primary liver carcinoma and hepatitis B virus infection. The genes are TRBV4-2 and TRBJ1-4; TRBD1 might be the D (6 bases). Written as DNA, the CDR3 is TGTGCCAGCCCCCTGGCAGGGAAGGGGGAAAAACTGTTTTTC. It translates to CASPLAGKGEKLFF.